This T cell receptor (beta chain) was sequenced during a study of blood T cell repertoires in COVID-19. This clone has more than one count but fewer than ten. The repertoire was sequenced with immunoSEQ multiplex PCR; TCRdb's copy has only in-frame clones and lacks some. The sample shows approximately 150,000 clones, 65% to 85% of them seen only once. Per germline, CDR1 SQVTM and CDR2 ANQGSEA. The CDR3 has 13 amino acids. Trimming took off 2 bases at V and 4 bases at J, with 11 bases between the two ends. V and J are TRBV29-1 and TRBJ1-1; D gene ambiguous. This receptor was taken from a woman aged 40 to 49 with acute COVID-19. Sequencing was carried out using PBMCs or T cells enriched from blood (not recorded which). The CDR3 bases are TGCAGCGTTGAAAATGGCGCGGGCACTGAAGCTTTCTTT. This sequence encodes CSVENGAGTEAFF.